This T cell receptor (beta chain) was found in a study of PD-L1 blockade in urothelial cancer. Across the study: Most patients, about 85% of the 29, were males with bladder-origin cancer. Each blood sample yielded a median of roughly 140,000 T cells.

With V trimmed by 0 bases and J by 0 bases, 13 bases remained unmatched. Per the germline V gene, CDR1 is LGHNA and CDR2 is YNFKEQ. The CDR3 has 20 amino acids. Some clones are missing from TCRdb's copy, which holds only in-frame ones; the method was immunoSEQ multiplex PCR. This sample carries 75,000 to 95,000 clones, over 90% of them seen once, and the ten largest clones take approximately 10%. Overall study findings and caveats: Durable-benefit patients had greater expansion of tumor-associated blood clones at 3 weeks.

As regards this clone: Antigen: not known.

This specimen consisted of PBMCs, obtained around atezolizumab (anti-PD-L1) treatment. The chain employs TRBV4-2 and TRBJ2-3; TRBD2 aligns across 9 bases. The receptor comes from a man in his sixties with urothelial cancer. CDR3 protein: CASSQDLSGGIETSTDTQYF. In nucleotides, the CDR3 is TGTGCCAGCAGCCAAGATTTGAGCGGGGGGATTGAAACTAGCACAGATACGCAGTATTTT.